This T cell receptor (beta chain) was identified in a study of OX40 agonist ivuxolimab in advanced cancers. Study-wide context: The costimulatory receptor OX40 (CD134) was targeted by ivuxolimab, a fully human IgG2 agonistic monoclonal antibody. Peripheral TCRbeta sequencing was intended to test whether TCR sequence diversity was altered and clonal T-cell expansion was caused by ivuxolimab. In the dose-escalation cohort, around four fifths of patients were male, and the mean age was 60 years with a range of roughly 23 to 79. Prior anti-PD-1, anti-PD-L1 or anti-CTLA-4 therapy was permitted, and 30% to 50% of dose-escalation patients had received checkpoint inhibitors. Intravenous ivuxolimab was administered to patients every 2 weeks at six dose levels: 0.01, 0.1, 0.3, 1.5, 3 and 10 mg/kg. The paper reports the monotherapy dose-escalation portion (N ≈ 50 patients) of the phase I ivuxolimab trial. Of the roughly 51 dose-escalation patients, hepatocellular carcinoma was present in some 19, melanoma in approximately 15, renal cell carcinoma in 9 and head and neck cancer in 9. Three dose-escalation patients achieved partial responses, one with hepatocellular carcinoma and two with cutaneous melanoma.

What the research found in general, with its limitations: Low levels of normalized T-cell clonal expansion were also seen in some patients who did not respond. The antigen specificity of the clonally expanded peripheral T cells was not determined. In the 0.1-3.0 mg/kg groups, partial responders had among the lowest normalized peripheral clonal expansion, particularly in CD8+ T cells. On average, CD8+ T cells showed more expanded clones than CD4+ T cells after ivuxolimab. Clonal expansion of both CD4+ and CD8+ blood T cells was observed from baseline to week 6 at doses 0.1 to 3.0 mg/kg.

The junction shows trimming of 4 bases on V and 5 bases on J, and the gene matches do not reach 6 bases of it. Taken from the germline V gene, the CDR1 and CDR2 loops are SGHRS and YFSETQ. From the cysteine up to the phenylalanine, the CDR3 has a length of 15 residues. Solely the CDR3 DNA is kept, with 45 bases framed from the first base. Patients with autoimmune disease history or receiving systemic immunosuppression were excluded from the trial. Peripheral blood for TCR sequencing was collected from all dose cohorts at baseline, on cycle 4 day 1, and on cycle 7 day 1. Samples were obtained from an open-label, multicenter, first-in-human phase I dose-escalation trial of ivuxolimab. Adults with locally advanced or metastatic melanoma, renal cell, hepatocellular, or head and neck squamous cell carcinoma were enrolled in the trial. Before TCR sequencing, CD4+ T cells and CD8+ T cells from peripheral blood were sorted into separate populations.

Genomic DNA was extracted from sorted cells for sequencing of the TCRbeta CDR3 region. The immunoSEQ Assay was used for sequencing of TCRbeta CDR3 regions. In its TCRdb copy, this immuneACCESS table keeps in-frame sequences only and misses some clones. Where compared with another copy, unresolved V genes explain less than half of these, and the others have no known cause. The sample contains about 53,000 clones, roughly 84% of them found a single time. Approximately 4.2% of the sample goes to the ten largest clones. A remark on this clone: Its cognate antigen has yet to be identified. No much larger clonotype is one base removed from it; base qualities were not supplied.

The chain is encoded by TRBV5-1 joined to TRBJ2-2; the central 9 bases match TRBD1. Here the sequenced sample was CD4+ or CD8+ T cells sorted from blood, taken in a trial of the OX40 agonist ivuxolimab. This sequence was found in an adult with an advanced solid tumor such as melanoma, head and neck, liver or kidney cancer. The CDR3 protein sequence reads: CASSVLQGATGELFF. The DNA sequence follows: TGCGCCAGCAGCGTATTACAGGGGGCAACCGGGGAGCTGTTTTTT.